The clone carrying this T cell receptor (beta chain) was counted between two and nine times. Its antigen is unknown. The data are from a study of identical twins. A single record per CDR3 protein comes from TCRdb applying MiXCR to the 5' RACE reads. The sample shows about 920,000 distinct CDR3 sequences, 9% to 15% of them seen only once. Study observations and caveats: A partial confounding effect on zero-insertion analyses could come from invariant MAIT and iNKT cells. Insertions ran lower in abundant cord blood beta clonotypes, though not in memory repertoires. Out-of-frame beta chain sequences displayed weaker excess sharing between twins.

Germline V gene sequence: CDR1 MDHEN, CDR2 SYDVKM. This CDR3 has 14 residues. V dropped 5 bases and J dropped 0 bases, with 9 bases sitting between them. The sample was also reused in another study, on yellow fever vaccine responses in identical twins.

This chain joins TRBV28 and TRBJ2-3; D uncertain. This clonotype originated in a woman aged 18-29 years in good health. The source material was PBMCs. The CDR3, as DNA: TGTGCCAGCAGTCCCATGCTCAGCACAGATACGCAGTATTTT. Its protein is CASSPMLSTDTQYF. Full variable domain (remainder filled in from reference TRBV28 and TRBJ2-3): DVKVTQSSRYLVKRTGEKVFLECVQDMDHENMFWYRQDPGLGLRLIYFSYDVKMKEKGDIPEGYSVSREKKERFSLILESASTNQTSMYLCASSPMLSTDTQYFGPGTRLTVL.